This T cell receptor (beta chain) originates from a study of blood T cell repertoires in COVID-19. Study summary: COVID-19 samples, acute and convalescent, were from the United States, Italy and Spain. Nucleic acid was either cDNA or gDNA, and it came from T cells, B-cell-depleted T cells, or PBMCs.

V lost 4 bases and J lost 0, with 10 bases in between. Germline V gene sequence: CDR1 MNHEY, CDR2 SMNVEV (reference sequence). CDR3 size: 14 residues. Per the original methods: It was from reference gene primer amplification that nucleated cell counts were estimated. Assay: immunoSEQ multiplex PCR; the TCRdb copy retains only in-frame clones and omits some. V and J calls and clone size are as listed in that table; D and trimming were resolved from the DNA. The sample lists about 280,000 clones, 75% to 95% occurring once. The source material was PBMCs or T cells enriched from blood (not recorded which). The source of this sequence is a man aged 40-50 years who had been exposed to COVID-19. The V call is TRBV27, the J call TRBJ2-7; D gene ambiguous. In DNA, the CDR3 is TGTGCCAGCAGTTACATTCCCAACTCCTACGAGCAGTACTTC. It translates to CASSYIPNSYEQYF.